Shown below are 26 T cell receptor beta chains from a single sample sequenced in a study of long-term antiretroviral therapy in people with HIV. The immunoSEQ assay was v3.0, run at survey level. Assay: immunoSEQ multiplex PCR; the TCRdb copy retains only in-frame clones and omits some. The repertoire consists of about 32,000 clones, with approximately 85% occurring once and the leading ten covering 4.4%. The input for sequencing was unsorted PBMCs, taken around 3.3 years after starting antiretroviral therapy. Receptors originate from a man aged 18 to 30 with HIV.

The chain is built from TRBV19 and TRBJ1-1, with 9 nucleotides matching TRBD1. V trimming: 4 bases; J trimming: 4 bases; junction bases outside the gene matches: 10. Germline values: CDR1 LNHDA, CDR2 SQIVND (reference sequence). This CDR3 contains 16 residues. CDR3 coding DNA: TGTGCCAGTAGTACGGGACAGGGCCTTGAGGGCACTGAAGCTTTCTTT. This codes for CASSTGQGLEGTEAFF.

V gene TRBV11-3 combines with J gene TRBJ2-7, with a weak D call TRBD1 (5 bases). The V and J ends lost 4 bases and 3 bases respectively, with 7 bases between them. Germline-derived CDR1 and CDR2 are SGHNT and YENEEA. This CDR3 spans 12 amino acids. In DNA, the CDR3 is TGTGCCAGCAGCTCCAGGGACTACGAGCAGTACTTC. Translation: CASSSRDYEQYF.

The rearrangement links TRBV7-6 to TRBJ1-2; D may be TRBD1 (5 bases). V lost 2 bases, J lost 8 bases, and 9 bases lay in between. This CDR3 contains 12 residues. CDR1 and CDR2 (germline): SGHVS, FNYEAQ. The CDR3 is CASSLQGAGYTF. The CDR3 DNA sequence: TGTGCCAGCAGCTTACAAGGGGCCGGCTACACCTTC.

The gene calls are TRBV2 and TRBJ2-7; no firm D call. Trimming removed 2 bases at V and 1 base at J, with 15 bases between. This CDR3 region has 16 residues. The V gene's germline CDR1 is SNHLY and CDR2 FYNNEI. For the CDR3, the DNA is TGTGCCAGCAGTGAATGGGCGACTGATCAATCCTACGAGCAGTACTTC. Translated: CASSEWATDQSYEQYF.

This rearrangement joins TRBV6-1 to TRBJ2-5; 9 bases agree with TRBD2. V lost 3 bases, J lost 2 bases, and 4 bases stayed unmatched. Germline CDR1 and CDR2: MNHNS and SASEGT. The CDR3 consists of 15 residues. As DNA, the CDR3 is TGTGCCAGCAGTGACATTGCGGGGGGGCAAGAGACCCAGTACTTC. Translating gives CASSDIAGGQETQYF.

V usage is TRBV2 and J usage is TRBJ2-5; a weak D match, TRBD2 (5 bases). This CDR3 is built from 16 residues. V was trimmed by 4 bases and J by 5 bases, leaving 20 bases between them. CDR1 and CDR2 (germline): SNHLY, FYNNEI. As DNA, the CDR3 is TGTGCCAGCAGTGCCCGACGGCTAGCCCGAGAGGAGACCCAGTACTTC. This sequence encodes CASSARRLAREETQYF. The variable domain in full, with the rest retrieved from reference TRBV2 and TRBJ2-5, is EPEVTQTPSHQVTQMGQEVILRCVPISNHLYFYWYRQILGQKVEFLVSFYNNEISEKSEIFDDQFSVERPDGSNFTLKIRSTKLEDSAMYFCASSARRLAREETQYFGPGTRLLVL.

V usage is TRBV7-9 and J usage is TRBJ2-2; D gene uncertain. From germline, CDR1 is SEHNR and CDR2 FQNEAQ (reference sequence). Trimming removed 4 bases from V and 6 bases from J, with 6 bases in between. The CDR3 has 12 amino acids. The CDR3 here is CASSSTAGELFF. For the CDR3, the DNA is TGTGCCAGCAGCTCGACGGCCGGGGAGCTGTTTTTT.

The V gene is TRBV5-6, the J gene TRBJ2-3; either TRBD1 or TRBD2 may fit D (5 bases each). Trimming stripped 2 bases from V and 4 bases from J, with 14 bases between. CDR1 is SGHDT, CDR2 YYEEEE, per germline. CDR3 length equals 15 residues. The CDR3 reads CASSFYARDADTQYF. The DNA for the CDR3 is TGTGCCAGCAGCTTCTACGCCAGGGACGCAGATACGCAGTATTTT.

The rearrangement links TRBV9 to TRBJ2-2; D remains ambiguous. CDR3 length equals 14 residues. Per germline, CDR1 SGDLS and CDR2 YYNGEE. Trimming took off 0 bases at V and 2 bases at J, with 5 bases between the two ends. CDR3 nucleotide sequence: TGTGCCAGCAGCGTAGTGGTCAACACCGGGGAGCTGTTTTTT. It codes for CASSVVVNTGELFF.

The chain has TRBV7-2 and TRBJ2-7, with 10 bases that match TRBD1. Trimming cost V 4 bases and J 4 bases; bases outside gene matches: 4. Germline values: CDR1 SGHTA, CDR2 FQGNSA. The CDR3 has 14 residues. The CDR3 is CASSWGQGPYEQYF. The CDR3 DNA reads as TGTGCCAGCAGCTGGGGACAGGGGCCATACGAGCAGTACTTC. Full variable domain (remainder filled in from reference TRBV7-2 and TRBJ2-7): GAGVSQSPSNKVTEKGKDVELRCDPISGHTALYWYRQSLGQGLEFLIYFQGNSAPDKSGLPSDRFSAERTGGSVSTLTIQRTQQEDSAVYLCASSWGQGPYEQYFGPGTRLTVT.

The CDR3 loop is CASIRRGEGEQFF. The CDR3 DNA sequence: TGTGCCAGTATCCGGCGGGGTGAAGGTGAGCAGTTCTTC. The V call is TRBV19, the J call TRBJ2-1, with D possibly being TRBD2 (6 bases). The CDR3 is 13 residues long. The V and J ends lost 7 bases and 9 bases respectively, with 16 bases between them. The germline V gene has CDR1 LNHDA and CDR2 SQIVND (reference sequence).

The chain is built from TRBV7-9 and TRBJ2-2; no clear D gene. V shed 2 bases and J shed 6 bases, with 4 bases lying between them. Germline values: CDR1 SEHNR, CDR2 FQNEAQ (reference sequence). This CDR3 is built from 12 residues. As DNA, the CDR3 is TGTGCCAGCAGCTTACCTGCCGGGGAGCTGTTTTTT. As protein: CASSLPAGELFF. The variable domain in full, with the rest retrieved from reference TRBV7-9 and TRBJ2-2, is DTGVSQNPRHKITKRGQNVTFRCDPISEHNRLYWYRQTLGQGPEFLTYFQNEAQLEKSRLLSDRFSAERPKGSFSTLEIQRTEQGDSAMYLCASSLPAGELFFGEGSRLTVL.

The genes are TRBV29-1 and TRBJ2-1; D not certain. Germline CDR1 SQVTM, CDR2 ANQGSEA. Trimming pared 5 bases from V and 0 bases from J, leaving 8 bases between. CDR3 length equals 13 residues. CDR3 nucleotides: TGCAGCGTTCGGGCAAGCTCCTACAATGAGCAGTTCTTC. Its protein is CSVRASSYNEQFF.

The chain combines TRBV6-5 with TRBJ1-2; D uncertain. Trimming pared 5 bases from V and 4 bases from J, leaving 17 bases between. CDR3 length: 15 residues. CDR1 and CDR2 from the germline V gene are MNHEY and SVGAGI. The CDR3 loop reads CASSSEGPLFYGYTF. As DNA, the CDR3 is TGTGCCAGCAGTAGTGAAGGGCCCTTATTCTATGGCTACACCTTC.

The rearrangement links TRBV19 to TRBJ1-1; weak D call: TRBD1 (5 bases). Germline V CDR1 and CDR2: LNHDA, SQIVND (reference sequence). The germline V and J ends were trimmed by 5 bases and 2 bases, with 15 bases remaining between them. The CDR3 covers 15 residues. The CDR3 DNA sequence: TGTGCCAGTAGTTCCTTAGTGGACACTAACACTGAAGCTTTCTTT. This gives the protein CASSSLVDTNTEAFF.

The V call is TRBV5-6, the J call TRBJ2-7; 7 bases align to TRBD1. This CDR3 has 15 amino acids. Per germline, CDR1 SGHDT and CDR2 YYEEEE. With V trimmed by 0 bases and J by 3 bases, 6 bases remained unmatched. The CDR3 DNA reads TGTGCCAGCAGCTTGGGCCGGGACAGCTTCTACGAGCAGTACTTC. Translation: CASSLGRDSFYEQYF. Filled out from reference TRBV5-6 and TRBJ2-7, the complete variable domain reads DAGVTQSPTHLIKTRGQQVTLRCSPKSGHDTVSWYQQALGQGPQFIFQYYEEEERQRGNFPDRFSGHQFPNYSSELNVNALLLGDSALYLCASSLGRDSFYEQYFGPGTRLTVT.

The genes are TRBV15 and TRBJ1-3; TRBD1 matches 8 bases. V shed 1 base, J shed 0 bases, and the junction held 8 bases outside the gene matches. Germline CDR1 and CDR2: LNHNV and YYDKDF (reference sequence). This CDR3 is 18 amino acids long. This CDR3 is CATSRGRTGLFSGNTIYF. DNA for the CDR3: TGTGCCACCAGCAGAGGGAGGACAGGGCTTTTCTCTGGAAACACCATATATTTT.

V gene TRBV6-1 combines with J gene TRBJ1-2; D remains ambiguous. There are 15 residues in the CDR3. Germline V gene data show CDR1 as MNHNS and CDR2 as SASEGT. V was trimmed by 8 bases and J by 0 bases, leaving 16 bases between them. The CDR3 DNA follows: TGTGCCAGCGCTCGCGACGCCGGCGCTAACTATGGCTACACCTTC. Protein: CASARDAGANYGYTF.

The chain combines TRBV27 with TRBJ2-5, with 7 nucleotides matching TRBD2. With 6 bases clipped from V and 2 bases from J, the junction kept 9 bases outside the gene matches. This CDR3 spans 15 amino acids. CDR1 and CDR2 (germline): MNHEY, SMNVEV (reference sequence). The CDR3 protein is CASRIHGGSQETQYF. CDR3 coding DNA: TGTGCCAGCAGAATCCATGGCGGGAGTCAAGAGACCCAGTACTTC.

V gene TRBV12-5 combines with J gene TRBJ1-1; no definite D call. In germline, CDR1 is LGHNT, CDR2 FRNRAP. V lost 5 bases, J lost 7 bases, and 14 bases lay in between. This CDR3 is 13 amino acids long. In DNA, the CDR3 is TGTGCTAGTGGTGGGCTAGGCTTCCTTGAAGCTTTCTTT. This sequence encodes CASGGLGFLEAFF.

The V call is TRBV27, the J call TRBJ1-2, with D perhaps matching TRBD1 (6 bases). Germline V CDR1 and CDR2: MNHEY, SMNVEV (reference sequence). V gave up 3 bases and J gave up 8 bases, with 16 bases separating them. CDR3 length equals 14 residues. The CDR3 DNA follows: TGTGCCAGCAGTTTTTCGGAGGGGACATACGGCTACACCTTC. Translated: CASSFSEGTYGYTF.

This clone came up a few times. The chain has TRBV9 and TRBJ1-2; maybe TRBD1 (5 bases). V was trimmed by 0 bases and J by 5 bases, leaving 20 bases between them. This CDR3 region has 17 residues. CDR1 and CDR2 from the germline V gene are SGDLS and YYNGEE. The DNA for the CDR3 is TGTGCCAGCAGCGTAGCTAGAGGGAGAGACAGTCTGTATGGCTACACCTTC. Its translation: CASSVARGRDSLYGYTF.

The V call is TRBV5-4, the J call TRBJ1-1; 9 nucleotides align to TRBD1. CDR3 length: 16 residues. The V gene's germline CDR1 is SGHNT and CDR2 YYREEE (reference sequence). The ends lost 4 bases at V and 1 base at J; junction bases unmatched: 8. Here the CDR3 reads CASSALGQGRNTEAFF. The CDR3 region has the DNA TGTGCCAGCAGCGCCTTGGGACAGGGCAGGAACACTGAAGCTTTCTTT.

The chain has TRBV9 and TRBJ1-1; maybe TRBD1 (5 bases). CDR1 is SGDLS, CDR2 YYNGEE, per germline. CDR3 size: 15 residues. The ends were cut back, 5 bases at V and 6 bases at J, with 20 bases in the middle. This chain's CDR3 is CASRDIRDPRPEAFF. For the CDR3, the DNA is TGTGCCAGCAGGGATATCCGGGACCCCCGGCCTGAAGCTTTCTTT.

The genes are TRBV27 and TRBJ2-2; D is possibly TRBD2 (9 bases). Germline lookup yields CDR1 MNHEY and CDR2 SMNVEV (reference sequence). This CDR3 is built from 16 residues. With 3 bases removed from V and 8 bases from J, the gap between germline ends came to 19 bases. The CDR3, as DNA: TGTGCCAGCAGTTTTTACGCTAGCGGGACAGGAGGGGAGCTGTTTTTT. Translating gives CASSFYASGTGGELFF.

The chain employs TRBV7-2 and TRBJ2-5, with D tentatively TRBD1 (5 bases). This CDR3 comprises 18 residues. The germline V gene encodes CDR1 SGHTA and CDR2 FQGNSA. V was cut by 5 bases and J by 0 bases, with 22 bases left in between. The CDR3 nucleotides are TGTGCCAGCAGCGTACGCGTCCTGACAGAATCGTACCAAGAGACCCAGTACTTC. It specifies CASSVRVLTESYQETQYF.